This TCR beta chain was recorded in a study of CD8 T cells in Susac syndrome. Study background: Patients with Susac syndrome were therapy-naive, on corticosteroids, or on intravenous immunoglobulin alone at the time that blood was drawn. The study, taken as a whole, reports: Clonal expansion was absent from the CD4+ T cell repertoires in Susac syndrome.

CD8+ and CD4+ T cells taken from blood had their TCR beta sequenced. About this clonotype itself: What it binds is not known.

The RNA, roughly 0.45 to 1 ug, was put through reverse transcription using random hexamers. Across 54 Vbeta and 13 Jbeta, TCR beta CDR3 was amplified with immunoSEQ multiplex PCR. Via MiXCR, TCRdb re-called the immunoSEQ multiplex PCR reads, giving one row per CDR3 protein. The table records 150,000 to 200,000 distinct CDR3 sequences, 91% of them present only once. This CDR3 has 13 residues. Germline V gene lookup returns CDR1 MNHEY and CDR2 SMNVEV (reference sequence). V was shortened by 2 bases and J by 6 bases, with 11 bases between the two germline ends. The rearrangement links TRBV27 to TRBJ2-7; weak D call: TRBD1 (6 bases). The sample taken for sequencing was CD4+ T cells from PBMCs. This TCR was recovered from a human donor with Susac syndrome. The CDR3 loop reads CASSLNRASEQYF. DNA of the CDR3: TGTGCCAGCAGTTTAAACAGGGCTTCCGAGCAGTACTTC.